The clone carrying this T cell receptor (beta chain) was detected once. Its antigen remains unidentified. Following extraction, RNA underwent reverse transcription to cDNA, which served as the sequencing template. This table comes from immunoSEQ multiplex PCR, and its TCRdb copy is limited to in-frame clones, with some not included. The sample has 85,000 to 110,000 clones; 86% are singletons. Trimming pared 0 bases from V and 3 bases from J, leaving 9 bases between. The CDR3 is made up of 14 amino acids. The germline gives CDR1 SGDLS, CDR2 YYNGEE. The treatment was: oral pan-JAK inhibitor, 5-10 mg twice daily. Sampling of alopecia areata patients yielded lesional scalp punch biopsies as well as peripheral blood. The data stem from a study of CD8+ T cells in alopecia areata. At the level of the study: It was oral tofacitinib, at 5 to 10 mg twice daily, that treated patients received.

Study findings and constraints: Expanded CD8+ clones among the top 100, as well as scalp clonality, were significantly decreased by tofacitinib. Scalp data also include sequences from resident alphabeta T cells of normal skin.

This sequence was found in a human donor with alopecia areata. This rearrangement joins TRBV9 to TRBJ2-5; the D is unclear. Here the sequenced sample was CD8+ T cells sorted from blood, taken at approximately week 30, from a patient treated with tofacitinib. The CDR3 DNA follows: TGTGCCAGCAGCGTAGGCGGATCGGAAGAGACCCAGTACTTC. This sequence encodes CASSVGGSEETQYF.